This is a list of T cell receptor beta chains from one sample in a study of shared clonotypes between healthy human individuals. Some clones are missing from TCRdb's copy, which holds only in-frame ones; the method was immunoSEQ multiplex PCR. The profile covers a few million clones, with more than 90% appearing a single time and more than 0.12% taken by the ten largest. The material sequenced was naive CD4+ T cells sorted from blood. The receptors originated from a man aged 18-30 years in good health. The CDR3 runs from the conserved cysteine through the conserved F or W. D genes are given only for firm matches. Some rows mark clone size as missing; the rest say once, few, many or name a class of expanded clone.

d_gene: .
v_gene: TRBV2
abundance: few
j_gene: TRBJ1-2
CDR3nt: TGTGCCAGCAGTGGGACGGTGAACTATGGCTACACCTTC
CDR3aa: CASSGTVNYGYTF

d_gene: .
v_gene: TRBV4-1
abundance: once
j_gene: TRBJ1-1
CDR3nt: TGCGCCAGCAGCCAAGATCGGGGGGCCTTCATGGTGAACACTGAAGCTTTCTTT
CDR3aa: CASSQDRGAFMVNTEAFF

d_gene: TRBD1
v_gene: TRBV6-6
abundance: .
j_gene: TRBJ1-1
CDR3nt: TGTGCCAGCAGTTACGGGACAGGCCGAGAAGCTTTCTTT
CDR3aa: CASSYGTGREAFF

d_gene: TRBD1
v_gene: TRBV30
abundance: few
j_gene: TRBJ1-1
CDR3nt: TGTGCCTGGATGACAGGGATGAACACTGAAGCTTTCTTT
CDR3aa: CAWMTGMNTEAFF

d_gene: .
v_gene: TRBV18
abundance: .
j_gene: TRBJ1-1
CDR3nt: TGTGCCAGCTCACCTCGACAGTTAAGTCCCACTGAAGCTTTCTTT
CDR3aa: CASSPRQLSPTEAFF

d_gene: .
v_gene: TRBV5-1
abundance: .
j_gene: TRBJ2-7
CDR3nt: TGCGCCAGCAGCCCTGACGGAGGGGGTTACGAGCAGTACTTC
CDR3aa: CASSPDGGGYEQYF

d_gene: .
v_gene: TRBV11-1
abundance: .
j_gene: TRBJ2-7
CDR3nt: TGTGCCAGCAGGGAACAGCGATATCCCTACGAGCAGTACTTC
CDR3aa: CASREQRYPYEQYF

d_gene: .
v_gene: TRBV5-4
abundance: .
j_gene: TRBJ1-2
CDR3nt: TGTGCCAGCATCGCGGGAGATTCCAATGGCTACACCTTC
CDR3aa: CASIAGDSNGYTF

d_gene: .
v_gene: TRBV5-5
abundance: .
j_gene: TRBJ2-7
CDR3nt: TGTGCCAGCAGCTTGGCCCCGACAGTGAGCCCTCACGAGCAGTACTTC
CDR3aa: CASSLAPTVSPHEQYF

d_gene: .
v_gene: TRBV5-6
abundance: .
j_gene: TRBJ2-3
CDR3nt: TGTGCCAGCAGCTTGGGGACACCGAGCACAGATACGCAGTATTTT
CDR3aa: CASSLGTPSTDTQYF

d_gene: TRBD1
v_gene: TRBV19
abundance: .
j_gene: TRBJ2-2
CDR3nt: TGTGCCAGTAGCCACAGGGGTCCCGGGGAGCTGTTTTTT
CDR3aa: CASSHRGPGELFF

d_gene: .
v_gene: TRBV7-2
abundance: .
j_gene: TRBJ1-2
CDR3nt: TGTGCCAGCAGCTTAGCGGGACTCCACTATGGCTACACCTTC
CDR3aa: CASSLAGLHYGYTF

d_gene: .
v_gene: TRBV20-1
abundance: .
j_gene: TRBJ2-3
CDR3nt: TGCAGCGCCTTGGGCACAGATACGCAGTATTTT
CDR3aa: CSALGTDTQYF

d_gene: .
v_gene: TRBV19
abundance: .
j_gene: TRBJ2-7
CDR3nt: TGTGCCAGTAGTATTGGTAACAGGGTCTCCTACGAGCAGTACTTC
CDR3aa: CASSIGNRVSYEQYF

d_gene: TRBD2
v_gene: TRBV5-4
abundance: once
j_gene: TRBJ2-7
CDR3nt: TGTGCCAGCAGCTTGGGCGGGGGGGTAACCAACTACGAGCAGTACTTC
CDR3aa: CASSLGGGVTNYEQYF

d_gene: TRBD2
v_gene: TRBV9
abundance: .
j_gene: TRBJ2-1
CDR3nt: TGTGCCAGCAGCCCCCGGTTCGGGACTAGCGGGGGGGTGCATGAGCAGTTCTTC
CDR3aa: CASSPRFGTSGGVHEQFF

d_gene: .
v_gene: TRBV30
abundance: .
j_gene: TRBJ2-2
CDR3nt: TGTGCCTGGAGTGCAGCCGGGGAGCTGTTTTTT
CDR3aa: CAWSAAGELFF

d_gene: .
v_gene: TRBV13
abundance: .
j_gene: TRBJ1-2
CDR3nt: TGTGCCAGCAGCTTAGTCAACAGGGAAAAAGGCGGCTACACCTTC
CDR3aa: CASSLVNREKGGYTF